This T cell receptor (beta chain) was recorded in a study of CD8+CD57+ T cells in acquired aplastic anemia. In the study overall: Mean yield of DNA from sorted CD4+ and CD8+ cells was 3 to 3.5 ug. General study findings and limits: Overlapping CD8+ CDR3 repertoires of patients and controls contained twenty-nine shared sequences.

Genomic DNA acted as the template from which TCR beta VDJ combination and CDR3 sequence profiling were carried out. A single record per CDR3 protein comes from TCRdb applying MiXCR to the reads. The table has under 250,000 distinct CDR3 sequences, about 60% seen once. Selection for sequencing was limited to patients who had shown CD8+CD57+ cell expansion by flow cytometry. CDR3 length: 15 residues. Trimming cost V 5 bases and J 0 bases, with 14 bases left between them. Germline CDR1 and CDR2: SEHNR and FQNEAQ (reference sequence). A note on this clonotype: Its antigen is unknown.

This sequence was found in a human donor with aplastic anemia. The genes are TRBV7-9 and TRBJ2-7; a possible D gene is TRBD1 (5 bases). Input material: sorted CD4+, CD8+, or CD8+CD57+ T cells (not recorded which) from PBMCs. CDR3 region: CASSPRTGASYEQYF. The CDR3 DNA sequence: TGTGCCAGCAGCCCACGCACAGGCGCCTCCTACGAGCAGTACTTC.